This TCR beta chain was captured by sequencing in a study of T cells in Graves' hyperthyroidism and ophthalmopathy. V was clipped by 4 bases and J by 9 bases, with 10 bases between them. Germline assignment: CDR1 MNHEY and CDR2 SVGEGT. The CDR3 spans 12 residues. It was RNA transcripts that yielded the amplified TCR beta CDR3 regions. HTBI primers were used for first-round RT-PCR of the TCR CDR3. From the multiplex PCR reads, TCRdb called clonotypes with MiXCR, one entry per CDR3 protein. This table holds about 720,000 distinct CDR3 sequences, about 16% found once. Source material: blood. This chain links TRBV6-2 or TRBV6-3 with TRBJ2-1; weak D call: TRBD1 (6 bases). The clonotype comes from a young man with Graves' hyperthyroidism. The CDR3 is CASSFRGPEQFF. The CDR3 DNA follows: TGTGCCAGCAGTTTCAGGGGACCTGAGCAGTTCTTC.